These 5 T cell receptor beta chains share one sample of origin, sequenced in a study of immune cell composition in non-small cell lung cancer. The table came from immunoSEQ multiplex PCR; TCRdb's copy has only in-frame clones and leaves some out. The repertoire holds 2,300 or so clones, with around 67% as singletons. These data are also associated with another study on CD4 T cells in lung cancer.

What was sequenced was lung tumor tissue. The source of these receptors is a human donor with non-small cell lung cancer.

This chain joins TRBV6-5 and TRBJ1-6, with 9 bases that match TRBD1. This CDR3 spans 14 amino acids. J was trimmed by 5 bases and V by 6 bases; bases with no gene match: 2. Germline CDR1 MNHEY, CDR2 SVGAGI. The CDR3 nucleotides are TGTGCCAGCAGGACAGGGGGAAATAATTCACCCCTCCACTTT. Amino acids: CASRTGGNNSPLHF.

The CDR3 DNA reads as TGTGCCAGCAGCCTTCCGGGACTAATCGCAGATACGCAGTATTTT. Residues: CASSLPGLIADTQYF. The rearrangement links TRBV5-8 to TRBJ2-3; 7 nucleotides align to TRBD2. Germline V gene lookup returns CDR1 SGHTS and CDR2 YDEGEE. V lost 4 bases, J lost 4 bases, and 9 bases stayed unmatched. The CDR3 sequence is 15 residues long. Full variable domain (outside the CDR3, taken from reference TRBV5-8 and TRBJ2-3): EAGVTQSPTHLIKTRGQQATLRCSPISGHTSVYWYQQALGLGLQFLLWYDEGEERNRGNFPPRFSGRQFPNYSSELNVNALELEDSALYLCASSLPGLIADTQYFGPGTRLTVL.

About this clone itself: One end of the junction does not line up with germline, which may come from a read error. The chain couples TRBV4-2 to TRBJ2-7; TRBD1 aligns across 10 bases. The CDR3 is 14 amino acids. CDR1 is LGHNA, CDR2 YNFKEQ, per germline. The CDR3 here is CASSQAGTGARMSF. CDR3 in DNA: TGTGCCAGCAGCCAGGCCGGGACAGGGGCCAGGATGTCCTTC.

This CDR3 is CASSYSGLRDEQYF. For the CDR3, the DNA is TGTGCCAGCAGTTACTCGGGACTACGGGACGAGCAGTACTTC. The rearrangement joins TRBV6-5 to TRBJ2-7; 7 positions match TRBD2. Unmatched junction bases numbered 4, after V lost 0 bases and J lost 5 bases. This CDR3 is built from 14 residues. Germline values: CDR1 MNHEY, CDR2 SVGAGI.

CDR3 residues: CASPRGGRNEQFF. The CDR3 bases are TGTGCCTCACCTAGGGGCGGTCGCAATGAGCAGTTCTTC. V gene TRBV6-1 combines with J gene TRBJ2-1; TRBD1 is a possible D gene (5 bases). V was pared by 11 bases and J by 6 bases, with 17 bases between. The CDR3 spans 13 residues. The germline V gene encodes CDR1 MNHNS and CDR2 SASEGT.